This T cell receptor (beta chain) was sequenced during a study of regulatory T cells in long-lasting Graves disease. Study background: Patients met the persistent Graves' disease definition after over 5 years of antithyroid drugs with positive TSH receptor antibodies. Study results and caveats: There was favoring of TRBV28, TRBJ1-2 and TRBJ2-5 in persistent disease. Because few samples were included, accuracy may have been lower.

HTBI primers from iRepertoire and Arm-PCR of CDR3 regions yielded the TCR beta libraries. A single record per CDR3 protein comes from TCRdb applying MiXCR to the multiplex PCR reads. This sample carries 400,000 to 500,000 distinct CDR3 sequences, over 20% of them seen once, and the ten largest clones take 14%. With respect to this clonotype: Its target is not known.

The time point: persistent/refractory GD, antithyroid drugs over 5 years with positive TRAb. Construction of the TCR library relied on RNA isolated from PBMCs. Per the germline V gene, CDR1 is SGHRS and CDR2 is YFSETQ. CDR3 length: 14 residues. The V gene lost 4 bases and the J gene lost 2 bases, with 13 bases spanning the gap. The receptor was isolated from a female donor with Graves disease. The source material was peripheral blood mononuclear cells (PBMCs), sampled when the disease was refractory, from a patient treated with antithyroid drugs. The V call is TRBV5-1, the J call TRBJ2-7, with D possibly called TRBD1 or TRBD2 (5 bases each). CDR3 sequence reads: CASSHRDGTYEQYF. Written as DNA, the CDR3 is TGCGCCAGCAGCCACCGGGACGGAACCTACGAGCAGTACTTC.